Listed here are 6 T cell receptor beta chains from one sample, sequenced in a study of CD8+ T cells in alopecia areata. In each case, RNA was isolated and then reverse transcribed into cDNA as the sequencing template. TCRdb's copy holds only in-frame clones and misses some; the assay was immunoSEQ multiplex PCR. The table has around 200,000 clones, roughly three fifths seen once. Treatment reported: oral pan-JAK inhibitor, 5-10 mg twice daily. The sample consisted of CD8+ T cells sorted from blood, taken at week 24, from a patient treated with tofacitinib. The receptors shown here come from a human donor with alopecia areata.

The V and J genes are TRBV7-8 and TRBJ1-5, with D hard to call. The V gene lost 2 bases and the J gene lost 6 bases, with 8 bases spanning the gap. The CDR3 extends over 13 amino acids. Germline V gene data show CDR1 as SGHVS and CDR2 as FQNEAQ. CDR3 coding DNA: TGTGCCAGCAGCTTAAGTTTCGGTCAGCCCCAGCATTTT. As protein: CASSLSFGQPQHF.

CDR3 DNA: TGCGCCAGCAGCCAAGAGGGGGCAGATACGCAGTATTTT. It translates to CASSQEGADTQYF. V and J are TRBV4-1 and TRBJ2-3; D tentatively reads TRBD1 or TRBD2 (5 bases each). The CDR3 has 13 residues. CDR1 and CDR2 (germline): MGHRA, YSYEKL. V lost 0 bases and J lost 4, with 5 bases in between.

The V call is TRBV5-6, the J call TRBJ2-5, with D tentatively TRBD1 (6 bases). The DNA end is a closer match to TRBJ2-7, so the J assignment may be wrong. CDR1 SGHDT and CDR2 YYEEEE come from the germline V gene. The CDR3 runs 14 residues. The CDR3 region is CASSFGTSTYEQYF. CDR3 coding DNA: TGTGCCAGCAGCTTCGGGACAAGCACCTACGAGCAGTACTTC.

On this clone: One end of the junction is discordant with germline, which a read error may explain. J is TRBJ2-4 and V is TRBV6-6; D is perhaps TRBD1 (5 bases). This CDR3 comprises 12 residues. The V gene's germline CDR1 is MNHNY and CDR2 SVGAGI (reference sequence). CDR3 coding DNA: TGTGCCATCAGTGACGGTGGGGCAGTTCAGTACTTC. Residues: CAISDGGAVQYF.

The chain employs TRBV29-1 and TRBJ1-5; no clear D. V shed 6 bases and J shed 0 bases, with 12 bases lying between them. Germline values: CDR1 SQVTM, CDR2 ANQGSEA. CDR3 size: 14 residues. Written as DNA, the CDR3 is TGCAGCGTGGGGTATTCGGGTAGCAATCAGCCCCAGCATTTT. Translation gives CSVGYSGSNQPQHF.

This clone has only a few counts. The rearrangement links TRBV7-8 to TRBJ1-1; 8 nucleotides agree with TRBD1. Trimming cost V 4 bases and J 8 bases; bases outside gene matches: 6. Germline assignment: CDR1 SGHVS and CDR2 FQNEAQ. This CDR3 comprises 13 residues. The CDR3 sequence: CASSSDRGREAFF. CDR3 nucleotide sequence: TGTGCCAGCAGCTCCGACAGGGGCCGGGAAGCTTTCTTT.